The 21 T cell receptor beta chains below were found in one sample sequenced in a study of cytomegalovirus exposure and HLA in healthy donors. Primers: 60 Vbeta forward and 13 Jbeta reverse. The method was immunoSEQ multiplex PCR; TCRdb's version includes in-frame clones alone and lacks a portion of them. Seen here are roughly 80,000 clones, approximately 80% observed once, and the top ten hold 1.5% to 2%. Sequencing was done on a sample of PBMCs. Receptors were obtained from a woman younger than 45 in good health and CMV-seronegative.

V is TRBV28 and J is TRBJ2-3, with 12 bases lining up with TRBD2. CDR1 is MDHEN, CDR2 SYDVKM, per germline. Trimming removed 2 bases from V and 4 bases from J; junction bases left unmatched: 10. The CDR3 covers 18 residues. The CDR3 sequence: CASSLSPTSGSGADTQYF. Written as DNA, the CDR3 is TGTGCCAGCAGTTTAAGCCCGACTAGCGGGAGCGGCGCAGATACGCAGTATTTT. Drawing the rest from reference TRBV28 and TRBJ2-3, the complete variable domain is DVKVTQSSRYLVKRTGEKVFLECVQDMDHENMFWYRQDPGLGLRLIYFSYDVKMKEKGDIPEGYSVSREKKERFSLILESASTNQTSMYLCASSLSPTSGSGADTQYFGPGTRLTVL.

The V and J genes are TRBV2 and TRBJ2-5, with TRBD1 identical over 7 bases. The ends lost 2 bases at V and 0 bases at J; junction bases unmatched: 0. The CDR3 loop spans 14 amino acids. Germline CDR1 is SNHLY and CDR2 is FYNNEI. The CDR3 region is CASSETGDQETQYF. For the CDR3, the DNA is TGTGCCAGCAGTGAAACAGGGGACCAAGAGACCCAGTACTTC.

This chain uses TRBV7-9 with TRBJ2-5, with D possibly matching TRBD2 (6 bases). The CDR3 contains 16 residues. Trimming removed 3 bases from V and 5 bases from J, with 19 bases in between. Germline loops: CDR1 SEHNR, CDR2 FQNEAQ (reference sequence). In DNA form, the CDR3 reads TGTGCCAGCAGCTTGTCACAGCGGGCGGTGGAGGAGACCCAGTACTTC. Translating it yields CASSLSQRAVEETQYF.

This CDR3 is CAISVAGGPLEQYF. The CDR3 DNA reads as TGTGCCATCAGTGTAGCGGGAGGCCCGCTCGAGCAGTACTTC. This chain uses TRBV10-3 with TRBJ2-7, with TRBD2 identical over 10 bases. Germline V gives CDR1 ENHRY, CDR2 SYGVKD. The ends lost 4 bases at V and 6 bases at J; junction bases unmatched: 6. The CDR3 is 14 amino acids.

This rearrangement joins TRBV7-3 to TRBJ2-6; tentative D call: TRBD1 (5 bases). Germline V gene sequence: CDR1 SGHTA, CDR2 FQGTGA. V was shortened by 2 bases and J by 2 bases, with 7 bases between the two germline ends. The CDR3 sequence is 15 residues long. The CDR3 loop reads CASSLRRAGANVLTF. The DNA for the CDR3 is TGTGCCAGCAGCTTACGCAGGGCTGGGGCCAACGTCCTGACTTTC.

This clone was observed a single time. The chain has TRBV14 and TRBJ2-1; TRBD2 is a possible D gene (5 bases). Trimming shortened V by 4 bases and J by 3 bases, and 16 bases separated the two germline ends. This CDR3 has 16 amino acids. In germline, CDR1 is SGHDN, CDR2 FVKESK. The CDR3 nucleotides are TGTGCCAGCAGCCGGGCCCCAGGACTTTACTACAATGAGCAGTTCTTC. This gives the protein CASSRAPGLYYNEQFF. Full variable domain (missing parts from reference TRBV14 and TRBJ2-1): EAGVTQFPSHSVIEKGQTVTLRCDPISGHDNLYWYRRVMGKEIKFLLHFVKESKQDESGMPNNRFLAERTGGTYSTLKVQPAELEDSGVYFCASSRAPGLYYNEQFFGPGTRLTVL.

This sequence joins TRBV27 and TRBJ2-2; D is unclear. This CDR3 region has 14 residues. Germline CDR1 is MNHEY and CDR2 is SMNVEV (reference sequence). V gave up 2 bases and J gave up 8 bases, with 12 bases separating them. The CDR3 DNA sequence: TGTGCCAGCAGTTTAGCCCCCCCCCAGGGGGAGCTGTTTTTT. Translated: CASSLAPPQGELFF.

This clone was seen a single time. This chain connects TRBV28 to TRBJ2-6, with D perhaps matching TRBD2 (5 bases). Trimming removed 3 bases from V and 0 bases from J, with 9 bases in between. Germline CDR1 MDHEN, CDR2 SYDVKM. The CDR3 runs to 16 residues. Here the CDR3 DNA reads TGTGCCAGCAGTTTGAGGGCCTTCTCTGGGGCCAACGTCCTGACTTTC. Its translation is CASSLRAFSGANVLTF.

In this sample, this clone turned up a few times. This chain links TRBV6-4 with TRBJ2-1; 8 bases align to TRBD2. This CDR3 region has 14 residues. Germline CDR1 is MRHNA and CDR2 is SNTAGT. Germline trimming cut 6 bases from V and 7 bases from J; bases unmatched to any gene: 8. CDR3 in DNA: TGTGCCAGCAGCACACTAGCTAGCGGGAATGAGCAGTTCTTC. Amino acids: CASSTLASGNEQFF.

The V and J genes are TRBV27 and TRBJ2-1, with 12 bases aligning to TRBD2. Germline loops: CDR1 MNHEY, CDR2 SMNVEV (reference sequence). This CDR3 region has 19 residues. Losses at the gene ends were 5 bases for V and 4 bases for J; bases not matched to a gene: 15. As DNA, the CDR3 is TGTGCCAGCAGTCCGGGACTAGCGGGCCCCTTACTTGGGTACAATGAGCAGTTCTTC. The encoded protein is CASSPGLAGPLLGYNEQFF.

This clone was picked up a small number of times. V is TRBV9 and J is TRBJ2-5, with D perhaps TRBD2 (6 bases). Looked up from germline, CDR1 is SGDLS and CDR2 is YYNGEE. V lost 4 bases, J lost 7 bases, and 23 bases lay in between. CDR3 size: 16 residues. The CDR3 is CASSRTHSGGEGTQYF. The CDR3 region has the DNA TGTGCCAGCAGCCGAACACATAGCGGAGGGGAAGGGACCCAGTACTTC.

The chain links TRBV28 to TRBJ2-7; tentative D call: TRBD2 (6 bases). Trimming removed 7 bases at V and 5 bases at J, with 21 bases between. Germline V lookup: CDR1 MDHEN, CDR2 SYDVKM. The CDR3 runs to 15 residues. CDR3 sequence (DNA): TGTGCCAGCACCACTCGGGGACGGAGGGCCAACGAGCAGTACTTC. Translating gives CASTTRGRRANEQYF.

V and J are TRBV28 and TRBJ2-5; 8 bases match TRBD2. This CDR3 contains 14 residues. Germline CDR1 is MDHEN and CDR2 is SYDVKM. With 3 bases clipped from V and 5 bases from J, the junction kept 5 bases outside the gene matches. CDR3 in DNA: TGTGCCAGCAGTTTTCAGCGGGAGAGGGAGACCCAGTACTTC. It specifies CASSFQRERETQYF.

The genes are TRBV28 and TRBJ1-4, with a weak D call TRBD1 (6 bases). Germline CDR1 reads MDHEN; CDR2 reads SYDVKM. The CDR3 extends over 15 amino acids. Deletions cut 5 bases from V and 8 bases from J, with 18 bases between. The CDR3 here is CASSAPAAGEEKLFF. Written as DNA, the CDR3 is TGTGCCAGCAGTGCCCCTGCGGCAGGGGAGGAAAAACTGTTTTTT. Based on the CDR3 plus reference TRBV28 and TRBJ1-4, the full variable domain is DVKVTQSSRYLVKRTGEKVFLECVQDMDHENMFWYRQDPGLGLRLIYFSYDVKMKEKGDIPEGYSVSREKKERFSLILESASTNQTSMYLCASSAPAAGEEKLFFGSGTQLSVL.

The CDR3 DNA follows: TGTGCCAGCAGTTTCATACAGGGGGGCCAGCCCCAGCATTTT. It yields the protein CASSFIQGGQPQHF. V gene TRBV27 combines with J gene TRBJ1-5; 8 bases agree with TRBD1. The CDR3 has 14 amino acids. Germline CDR1 is MNHEY and CDR2 is SMNVEV (reference sequence). Trimming took 3 bases from V and 7 from J; bases not matched to a gene: 5.

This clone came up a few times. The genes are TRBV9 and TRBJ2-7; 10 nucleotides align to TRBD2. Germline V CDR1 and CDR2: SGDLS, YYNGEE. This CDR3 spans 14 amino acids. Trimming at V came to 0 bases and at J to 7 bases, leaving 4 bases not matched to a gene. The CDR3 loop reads CASSVVGLAREQYF. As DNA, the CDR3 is TGTGCCAGCAGCGTAGTGGGACTAGCGAGGGAGCAGTACTTC.

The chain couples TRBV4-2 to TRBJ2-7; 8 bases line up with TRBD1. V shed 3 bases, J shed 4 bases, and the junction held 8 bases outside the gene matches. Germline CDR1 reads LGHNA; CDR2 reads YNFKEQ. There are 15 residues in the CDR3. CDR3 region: CASSQTPGQDYEQYF. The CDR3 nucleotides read TGTGCCAGCAGCCAGACGCCGGGACAGGATTACGAGCAGTACTTC.

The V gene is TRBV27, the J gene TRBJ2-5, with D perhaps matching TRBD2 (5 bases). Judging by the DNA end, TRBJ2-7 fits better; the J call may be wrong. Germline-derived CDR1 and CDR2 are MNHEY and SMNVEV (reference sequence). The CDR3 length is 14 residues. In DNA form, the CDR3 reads TGTGCCAGCAAGCTCAACCGGGACTCCTACGAGCAGTACTTC. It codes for CASKLNRDSYEQYF.

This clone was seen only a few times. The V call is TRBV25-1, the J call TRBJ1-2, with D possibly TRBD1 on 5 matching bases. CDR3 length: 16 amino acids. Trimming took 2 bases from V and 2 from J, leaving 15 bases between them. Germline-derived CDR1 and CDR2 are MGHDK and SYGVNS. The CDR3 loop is CASSELGRDSNYGYTF. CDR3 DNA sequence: TGTGCCAGCAGTGAACTGGGCCGGGACTCCAACTATGGCTACACCTTC.

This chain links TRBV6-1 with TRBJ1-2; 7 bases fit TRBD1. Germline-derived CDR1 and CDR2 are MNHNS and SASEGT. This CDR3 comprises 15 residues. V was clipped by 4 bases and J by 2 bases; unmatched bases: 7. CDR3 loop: CASSAGDRSNYGYTF. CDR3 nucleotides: TGTGCCAGCAGTGCAGGGGACAGATCCAACTATGGCTACACCTTC.

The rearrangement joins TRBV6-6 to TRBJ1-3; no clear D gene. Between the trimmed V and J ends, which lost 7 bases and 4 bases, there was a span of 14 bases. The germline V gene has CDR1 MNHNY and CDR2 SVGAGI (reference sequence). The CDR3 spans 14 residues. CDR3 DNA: TGTGCCAGCACACCCTCTGGGCAAGGAAACACCATATATTTT. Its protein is CASTPSGQGNTIYF.